Listed here are 14 T cell receptor beta chains from one sample, sequenced in a study of cytomegalovirus exposure and HLA in healthy donors. This PCR relied on a set of 60 Vbeta primers and 13 Jbeta primers. TCRdb's table, derived via immunoSEQ multiplex PCR, lists solely in-frame clones and lacks some. The sample lists 150,000 or so clones; approximately 71% were seen once. The material sequenced was PBMCs. Every receptor here comes from a man between 18 and 29 years old in good health and CMV-seropositive.

This clone came up once. The chain employs TRBV2 and TRBJ2-2; the match to TRBD2 covers 11 bases. The CDR3 runs 14 residues. The junction had 5 bases not matched to a gene; V was cut back by 6 bases and J by 8 bases. CDR1 and CDR2 (germline): SNHLY, FYNNEI. The CDR3 spells CASRLAGGKGELFF. CDR3 bases: TGTGCCAGCAGGCTAGCGGGAGGCAAGGGGGAGCTGTTTTTT.

The chain recombines TRBV2 with TRBJ2-2; no firm D call. CDR1 SNHLY and CDR2 FYNNEI come from the germline V gene. This CDR3 has 13 residues. Trimming left V 8 bases short and J 1 base short, with 8 bases between. The CDR3 loop is CASVAENTGELFF. DNA of the CDR3: TGTGCCAGCGTGGCCGAGAACACCGGGGAGCTGTTTTTT.

The rearrangement links TRBV27 to TRBJ1-1; TRBD1 matches at 7 bases. V was clipped by 2 bases and J by 0 bases; unmatched bases: 0. The germline CDR1 and CDR2 sequences are MNHEY and SMNVEV (reference sequence). This CDR3 is built from 14 residues. The CDR3 sequence is CASSLGTVNTEAFF. In DNA, the CDR3 is TGTGCCAGCAGTTTAGGGACAGTGAACACTGAAGCTTTCTTT.

This clone turned up a few times. The chain is built from TRBV6-6 and TRBJ2-7, with 8 bases matching TRBD2. Germline V lookup: CDR1 MNHNY, CDR2 SVGAGI (reference sequence). The CDR3 totals 14 residues. V shed 2 bases, J shed 4 bases, and the junction held 4 bases outside the gene matches. The CDR3 spells CASSYGREEYEQYF. In DNA form, the CDR3 reads TGTGCCAGCAGTTACGGGCGGGAGGAGTACGAGCAGTACTTC.

J is TRBJ2-7 and V is TRBV7-2, with 7 bases aligning to TRBD2. The CDR3 runs to 14 residues. Germline V gene sequence: CDR1 SGHTA, CDR2 FQGNSA. With V trimmed by 5 bases and J by 6 bases, 10 bases remained unmatched. CDR3: CASSLREGLGEQYF. In DNA, the CDR3 is TGTGCCAGCAGCCTGAGGGAGGGCCTCGGCGAGCAGTACTTC.

The J gene is TRBJ2-2, the V gene TRBV28; TRBD1 aligns across 8 bases. The CDR3 is 12 amino acids. With V trimmed by 10 bases and J by 5 bases, 3 bases remained unmatched. CDR1 and CDR2 (germline): MDHEN, SYDVKM. In DNA form, the CDR3 reads TGTGCCACCTACAGGGGGACCGGGGAGCTGTTTTTT. Protein: CATYRGTGELFF.

This chain joins TRBV10-2 and TRBJ2-7; D perhaps matches TRBD2 (5 bases). CDR1 is WSHSY, CDR2 SAAADI, per germline. Trimming pared 4 bases from V and 3 bases from J, leaving 10 bases between. The CDR3 is made up of 13 amino acids. CDR3 DNA: TGCGCCAGCAGTGGAACTAGAAGCTACGAGCAGTACTTC. It specifies CASSGTRSYEQYF.

There are a few counts of this clone. The CDR3 region is CASSLPGNPNEQYF. CDR3 nucleotides: TGTGCCAGCAGCTTACCGGGGAACCCTAACGAGCAGTACTTC. The chain has TRBV7-9 and TRBJ2-7; perhaps TRBD2 as D (5 bases). Trimming stripped 2 bases from V and 5 bases from J, with 13 bases between. The CDR3 is made up of 14 amino acids. The V gene's germline CDR1 is SEHNR and CDR2 FQNEAQ (reference sequence).

This clone was seen more than once but under ten times. The chain employs TRBV15 and TRBJ2-7; the match to TRBD1 covers 7 bases. Germline CDR1 LNHNV, CDR2 YYDKDF (reference sequence). Losses at the gene ends were 6 bases for V and 3 bases for J; bases not matched to a gene: 5. The CDR3 has 13 amino acids. The CDR3 reads CATREGANYEQYF. In DNA, the CDR3 is TGTGCCACCAGAGAGGGGGCGAACTACGAGCAGTACTTC.

The chain is built from TRBV28 and TRBJ1-5; D is perhaps TRBD1 (5 bases). V was pared by 8 bases and J by 1 base, with 9 bases between. The CDR3 is 13 residues long. Germline V CDR1 and CDR2: MDHEN, SYDVKM. The CDR3 sequence: CASSAGSNQPQHF. CDR3 bases: TGTGCCAGCTCGGCAGGGAGCAATCAGCCCCAGCATTTT.

This clone was counted between two and nine times. Here the CDR3 DNA reads TGTGCCAGCAGTTTAGGGGCTGGGGTGGCTTTCTTT. It specifies CASSLGAGVAFF. This chain links TRBV27 with TRBJ1-1; tentative D call: TRBD1 (5 bases). Germline CDR1 is MNHEY and CDR2 is SMNVEV (reference sequence). The CDR3 loop spans 12 amino acids. Trimming removed 2 bases at V and 11 bases at J, with 12 bases between.

The chain has TRBV28 and TRBJ1-5, with a tentative D call TRBD1 (5 bases). This CDR3 has 13 residues. Trimming left V 5 bases short and J 5 bases short, with 10 bases between. Germline V lookup: CDR1 MDHEN, CDR2 SYDVKM. The chain's CDR3 is CASSTGTHQPQHF. The CDR3, as DNA: TGTGCCAGCAGTACAGGTACTCATCAGCCCCAGCATTTT.

Regarding this clone: A read error may produce the germline difference seen at one junction end. This sequence joins TRBV30 and TRBJ1-1; D is unresolved. The CDR3 loop spans 12 amino acids. Looked up from germline, CDR1 is GTSNPN and CDR2 is SVGIG (reference sequence). The CDR3 region is CAWSVTTGMVSF. The CDR3 DNA follows: TGTGCCTGGAGTGTGACGACGGGAATGGTGTCTTTT.

The chain recombines TRBV5-1 with TRBJ2-7; 9 bases line up with TRBD2. CDR1 and CDR2 (germline): SGHRS, YFSETQ. Unmatched junction bases numbered 4, after V lost 0 bases and J lost 3 bases. This CDR3 is 15 amino acids long. The CDR3 bases are TGCGCCAGCAGCTTGGGAATAGCGGGAGTCTACGAGCAGTACTTC. Its translation: CASSLGIAGVYEQYF.